A single T cell receptor beta chain is shown here with its context. This record comes from a study of shared clonotypes between healthy human individuals. Assay runs were performed at deep level. Profiled with immunoSEQ multiplex PCR; TCRdb holds only in-frame clones, not every one. The repertoire holds about 1 million clones, with approximately 76% as singletons. The CDR3 is 13 residues long. V dropped 5 bases and J dropped 2 bases, with 9 bases sitting between them. CDR1 MNHEY and CDR2 SVGAGI come from the germline V gene. This sequence originates from a man younger than 35 in good health. The genes are TRBV6-5 and TRBJ1-2; D is possibly TRBD1 (6 bases). The sample taken for sequencing was memory CD4+ T cells sorted from blood. Subset specified: CD45RA-negative fraction. CDR3 region: CASSRTVNYGYTF. The CDR3 bases are TGTGCCAGCAGTCGGACAGTAAACTATGGCTACACCTTC.